The 28 T cell receptor beta chains given below trace back to one sample, sequenced in a study of T cells after yellow fever vaccination. TCRdb re-called the 5' RACE reads through MiXCR, storing one row per CDR3 protein. The sample yields a few hundred thousand distinct CDR3 sequences, approximately 10% seen once. This specimen was CD4+ T cells sorted from PBMCs, taken 5 days after the yellow fever booster vaccination. Every receptor here comes from a man aged 18 to 29 who received the YFV17D yellow fever vaccine.

This clonotype was counted between two and nine times. The chain recombines TRBV21-1 with TRBJ2-7; the DNA was not compared with TRBD1, the D call given in the table. TRBV21-1 corresponds to a pseudogene. This CDR3 comprises 12 residues. CDR3 protein: CASSKVRVEQYV. DNA of the CDR3: TGTGCCAGCAGCAAAGTCAGGGTGGAGCAGTACGTC.

This clonotype was seen at least ten times. The J gene is TRBJ2-3, the V gene TRBV5-6; 7 positions agree with TRBD2. Germline CDR1 reads SGHDT; CDR2 reads YYEEEE. V lost 6 bases and J lost 14; bases outside the gene matches: 15. The CDR3 sequence is 13 residues long. The CDR3, as DNA: TGTGCCAGCACCCTCGCTAGCGGTTCAGAGGGGTATTTT. It is translated as CASTLASGSEGYF. The full variable domain, with the rest looked up from reference TRBV5-6 and TRBJ2-3, is DAGVTQSPTHLIKTRGQQVTLRCSPKSGHDTVSWYQQALGQGPQFIFQYYEEEERQRGNFPDRFSGHQFPNYSSELNVNALLLGDSALYLCASTLASGSEGYFGPGTRLTVL.

This chain connects TRBV9 to TRBJ2-2, with 9 bases fitting TRBD2. V was clipped by 0 bases and J by 5 bases; unmatched bases: 5. This CDR3 is 16 amino acids long. Germline CDR1 reads SGDLS; CDR2 reads YYNGEE. The CDR3: CASSVGASGKTGELFF. The DNA for the CDR3 is TGTGCCAGCAGCGTAGGGGCTAGCGGGAAGACCGGGGAGCTGTTTTTT.

This clonotype was detected only a few times. The chain links TRBV18 to TRBJ2-5, with D possibly TRBD1 on 6 matching bases. Trimming removed 3 bases at V and 1 base at J, with 12 bases between. Germline CDR1 reads KGHSH; CDR2 reads LQKENI. The CDR3 totals 15 residues. The CDR3 reads CASSPLGQFQETQYF. The CDR3 DNA sequence: TGTGCCAGCTCACCTCTAGGACAGTTCCAAGAGACCCAGTACTTC.

This clonotype was observed a few times. The chain carries TRBV18 and TRBJ2-1, with D perhaps being TRBD1 or TRBD2 (5 bases each). CDR3 length: 12 residues. V was cut by 3 bases and J by 13 bases, with 13 bases left in between. Germline V gene sequence: CDR1 KGHSH, CDR2 LQKENI. The CDR3, as DNA: TGTGCCAGCTCACCCCCCGGGACCGGACAGTTCTTC. It encodes CASSPPGTGQFF.

The V gene is TRBV27, the J gene TRBJ1-1, with D uncertain. The germline CDR1 and CDR2 sequences are MNHEY and SMNVEV (reference sequence). The CDR3 loop spans 13 amino acids. Between the trimmed V and J ends, which lost 6 bases and 0 bases, there was a span of 8 bases. The CDR3 spells CASRPRMNTEAFF. The CDR3, as DNA: TGTGCCAGCAGACCTAGGATGAACACTGAAGCTTTCTTT.

The table lists this clonotype with many counts. The V and J genes are TRBV6-2 or TRBV6-3 and TRBJ2-5; 10 nucleotides agree with TRBD2. This CDR3 comprises 14 residues. CDR1 and CDR2 from the germline V gene are MNHEY and SVGEGT. V gave up 6 bases and J gave up 2 bases; unmatched junction bases: 3. The CDR3 loop reads CASSSAGGQETQYF. CDR3 DNA sequence: TGTGCCAGCAGCTCAGCGGGGGGGCAAGAGACCCAGTACTTC.

This clonotype turned up a few times. The chain uses TRBV6-5 and TRBJ1-2, with D perhaps TRBD1 (5 bases). CDR3 length: 11 residues. The germline V and J ends were trimmed by 8 bases and 4 bases, with 8 bases remaining between them. Germline V gene lookup returns CDR1 MNHEY and CDR2 SVGAGI. The CDR3 sequence: CASGDSYGYTF. The CDR3, as DNA: TGTGCCAGCGGTGACAGCTATGGCTACACCTTC.

This clonotype was counted ten times or more. This chain joins TRBV27 and TRBJ2-1, with TRBD1 matching 8 bases. The CDR3 runs 14 residues. Germline lookup yields CDR1 MNHEY and CDR2 SMNVEV (reference sequence). The V gene end was trimmed by 5 bases and the J gene end by 9 bases; junction bases not matched to a gene: 9. The DNA for the CDR3 is TGTGCCAGCAGTAAAGCTCCCGACAGGGGTGAGCAGTTCTTC. Translating it yields CASSKAPDRGEQFF.

The chain joins TRBV24-1 to TRBJ2-3; no clear D gene. CDR3 length equals 14 residues. The germline V gene has CDR1 KGHDR and CDR2 SFDVKD. Trimming took off 3 bases at V and 0 bases at J, with 6 bases between the two ends. The CDR3 here is CATSDRKSTDTQYF. DNA of the CDR3: TGTGCCACCAGTGATAGGAAAAGCACAGATACGCAGTATTTT.

This clonotype was counted only a few times. The gene calls are TRBV20-1 and TRBJ1-1, with D possibly matching TRBD1 (6 bases). Germline V gene data show CDR1 as DFQATT and CDR2 as SNEGSKA (reference sequence). The CDR3 contains 15 residues. V lost 0 bases and J lost 0, with 11 bases in between. The chain's CDR3 is CSAREMDRMNTEAFF. As DNA, the CDR3 is TGCAGTGCTAGAGAAATGGACAGAATGAACACTGAAGCTTTCTTT.

V usage is TRBV27 and J usage is TRBJ1-2, with TRBD1 matching over 12 bases. V shed 6 bases and J 7 bases; nucleotides not matched to a gene: 12. Germline values: CDR1 MNHEY, CDR2 SMNVEV (reference sequence). CDR3 length: 16 residues. This CDR3 is CASRAGTGGIPSGYTF. As DNA, the CDR3 is TGTGCCAGCAGAGCCGGGACAGGGGGCATTCCGAGTGGCTACACCTTC.

J is TRBJ2-7 and V is TRBV9; no clear D. With 4 bases removed from V and 0 bases from J, the gap between germline ends came to 11 bases. Per the germline V gene, CDR1 is SGDLS and CDR2 is YYNGEE. The CDR3 loop spans 14 amino acids. CDR3 in amino acids: CASSPSQSSYEQYV. CDR3 DNA: TGTGCCAGCAGCCCCTCTCAGAGCTCCTACGAGCAGTACGTC.

V and J are TRBV27 and TRBJ2-1; 9 bases agree with TRBD2. The CDR3 totals 14 residues. The germline V gene has CDR1 MNHEY and CDR2 SMNVEV (reference sequence). With 2 bases clipped from V and 5 bases from J, the junction kept 1 base outside the gene matches. In nucleotides, the CDR3 is TGTGCCAGCAGTTTAGCGGGGGGGGACAATGAGCAGTTCTTC. It encodes CASSLAGGDNEQFF.

The chain combines TRBV21-1 with TRBJ2-7; the table's TRBD1 call for D was not verified on the DNA. TRBV21-1 is a pseudogene segment. This CDR3 contains 16 residues. The CDR3 reads CASSSEGQGAPYEQYV. DNA of the CDR3: TGTGCCAGCAGCTCTGAGGGACAGGGGGCGCCCTACGAGCAGTACGTC.

The V and J genes are TRBV20-1 and TRBJ2-2, with D perhaps matching TRBD1 or TRBD2 (5 bases each). The CDR3 consists of 13 residues. CDR1 DFQATT and CDR2 SNEGSKA come from the germline V gene (reference sequence). V lost 6 bases to trimming and J lost 4 bases, with 12 bases between them. The CDR3, as DNA: TGCAGTGCGCGTCATGGGGGCACCGGGGAGCTGTTTTTT. Protein: CSARHGGTGELFF.

CDR3 sequence: CASSQSRVTNEKLFF. As DNA, the CDR3 is TGTGCCAGCAGCCAGAGCAGGGTAACTAATGAAAAACTGTTTTTT. The chain couples TRBV3-1 to TRBJ1-4, with D possibly being TRBD1 (5 bases). Per germline, CDR1 LGHDT and CDR2 YNNKEL (reference sequence). Trimming removed 3 bases from V and 1 base from J, with 9 bases in between. The CDR3 covers 15 residues.

Ten or more counts support this clonotype. The chain employs TRBV4-2 and TRBJ1-2; D remains ambiguous. Trimming removed 0 bases at V and 5 bases at J, with 13 bases between. The CDR3 has 15 residues. The germline CDR1 and CDR2 sequences are LGHNA and YNFKEQ. CDR3 in DNA: TGTGCCAGCAGCCAAGATCTGGGAGTTAGGTATGGCTACACCTTC. Residues: CASSQDLGVRYGYTF.

The V gene is TRBV7-2, the J gene TRBJ2-5; 8 bases map to TRBD2. Per the germline V gene, CDR1 is SGHTA and CDR2 is FQGNSA. CDR3 length: 18 amino acids. V was clipped by 0 bases and J by 4 bases; unmatched bases: 13. The chain's CDR3 is CASSLALFTGTSRETQYF. CDR3 DNA sequence: TGTGCCAGCAGCTTAGCTCTATTTACCGGGACTAGTAGAGAGACCCAGTACTTC.

This clonotype was counted a few times. This chain connects TRBV6-5 to TRBJ2-1; 9 bases map to TRBD1. Germline-derived CDR1 and CDR2 are MNHEY and SVGAGI. V gave up 6 bases and J gave up 10 bases; unmatched junction bases: 13. The CDR3 sequence is 15 residues long. CDR3 bases: TGTGCCAGCAGCTTAATGAGGGACAGGGAACGGGAGCAGTTCTTC. This codes for CASSLMRDREREQFF.

This rearrangement joins TRBV5-1 to TRBJ2-7; the D gene is possibly TRBD2 (7 bases). The length of the CDR3 is 15 residues. Germline V gives CDR1 SGHRS, CDR2 YFSETQ. V was clipped by 4 bases and J by 2 bases, with 16 bases between them. This chain's CDR3 is CASSVRGGMAYEQYF. The CDR3 DNA follows: TGCGCCAGCAGCGTTAGGGGGGGCATGGCCTACGAGCAGTACTTC.

The genes are TRBV12-3 or TRBV12-4 and TRBJ2-5; 7 nucleotides align to TRBD1. The CDR3 has 13 residues. Losses at the gene ends were 6 bases for V and 5 bases for J; bases not matched to a gene: 6. Here the CDR3 reads CASRRTGDETQYF. The DNA for the CDR3 is TGTGCCAGCAGACGTACAGGGGACGAGACCCAGTACTTC.

This clonotype showed up just a few times. The V and J genes are TRBV18 and TRBJ1-1, with D hard to call. The V end was cut by 8 bases, the J end by 1 base, with 11 bases between. The CDR3 covers 13 residues. Looked up from germline, CDR1 is KGHSH and CDR2 is LQKENI. CDR3 in DNA: TGTGCCAGCCAAGTCGGGGAGAACACTGAAGCTTTCTTT. Encoded protein: CASQVGENTEAFF.

The rearrangement uses TRBV12-3 or TRBV12-4 and TRBJ1-4; a weak D match, TRBD1 (6 bases). V lost 6 bases and J 12 bases, leaving 14 bases between the germline ends. The CDR3 is made up of 12 amino acids. The CDR3 DNA reads TGTGCCAGCAGATTCGACAGGCAGGAACTGTTTTTT. Translating gives CASRFDRQELFF.

In its sample, this clonotype was seen many times. The V and J genes are TRBV12-3 or TRBV12-4 and TRBJ2-1; TRBD2 aligns across 9 bases. After removal of 5 bases from V and 9 bases from J, the junction contained 11 bases not matched to a gene. CDR3 length: 15 residues. The CDR3 here is CASSPRAGGRSEQFF. The CDR3 nucleotides read TGTGCCAGCAGTCCCAGGGCGGGGGGGCGAAGTGAGCAGTTCTTC.

The chain has TRBV7-9 and TRBJ2-1; TRBD2 is a possible D gene (6 bases). This CDR3 region has 16 residues. V lost 5 bases and J lost 0, with 14 bases in between. The V gene's germline CDR1 is SEHNR and CDR2 FQNEAQ (reference sequence). The CDR3: CASSRRGGSSYNEQFF. The CDR3, as DNA: TGTGCCAGCAGCCGGAGGGGAGGTAGCTCCTACAATGAGCAGTTCTTC. The full variable domain, in which reference TRBV7-9 and TRBJ2-1 provide the parts outside the CDR3, is DTGVSQNPRHKITKRGQNVTFRCDPISEHNRLYWYRQTLGQGPEFLTYFQNEAQLEKSRLLSDRFSAERPKGSFSTLEIQRTEQGDSAMYLCASSRRGGSSYNEQFFGPGTRLTVL.

This chain links TRBV4-2 with TRBJ2-5; no firm D call. The CDR3 has 14 amino acids. V was clipped by 1 base and J by 4 bases, with 10 bases between them. CDR1 and CDR2 from the germline V gene are LGHNA and YNFKEQ. The CDR3, as DNA: TGTGCCAGCAGCCAAGGGTTAGGCCGAGAGACCCAGTACTTC. It is translated as CASSQGLGRETQYF.

The rearrangement uses TRBV14 and TRBJ2-5, with 8 bases that match TRBD1. Losses at the gene ends were 4 bases for V and 1 base for J; bases not matched to a gene: 8. Germline V lookup: CDR1 SGHDN, CDR2 FVKESK. This CDR3 contains 16 residues. Here the CDR3 DNA reads TGTGCCAGCAGCCGACCTCGGACAGGGATCCAAGAGACCCAGTACTTC. Protein: CASSRPRTGIQETQYF.